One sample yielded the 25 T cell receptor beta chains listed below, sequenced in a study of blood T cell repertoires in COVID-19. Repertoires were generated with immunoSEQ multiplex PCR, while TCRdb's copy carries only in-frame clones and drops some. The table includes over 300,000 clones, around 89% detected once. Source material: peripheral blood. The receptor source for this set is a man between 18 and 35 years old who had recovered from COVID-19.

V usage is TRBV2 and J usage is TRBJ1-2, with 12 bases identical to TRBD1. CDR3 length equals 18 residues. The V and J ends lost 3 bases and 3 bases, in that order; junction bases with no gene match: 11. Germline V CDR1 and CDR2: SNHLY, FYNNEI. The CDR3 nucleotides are TGTGCCAGCAGTGATCACGGGGACAGGGGGCGTGATGACTATGGCTACACCTTC. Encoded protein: CASSDHGDRGRDDYGYTF.

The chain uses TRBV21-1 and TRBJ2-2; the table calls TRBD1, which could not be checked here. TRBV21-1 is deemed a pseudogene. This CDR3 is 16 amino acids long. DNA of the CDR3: TGTGCCAGCAGCAAAGGGAAGGGGTCGAACACCGGGGAGCTGTTTTTT. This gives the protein CASSKGKGSNTGELFF.

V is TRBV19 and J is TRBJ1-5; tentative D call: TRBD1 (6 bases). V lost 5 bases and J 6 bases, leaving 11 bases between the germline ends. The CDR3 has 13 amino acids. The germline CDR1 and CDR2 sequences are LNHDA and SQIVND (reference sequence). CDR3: CASSGGASQPQHF. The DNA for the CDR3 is TGTGCCAGTAGTGGGGGGGCCAGTCAGCCCCAGCATTTT.

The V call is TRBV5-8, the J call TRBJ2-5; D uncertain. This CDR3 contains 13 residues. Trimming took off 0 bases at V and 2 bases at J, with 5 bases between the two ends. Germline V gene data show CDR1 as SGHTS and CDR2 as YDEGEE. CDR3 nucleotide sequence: TGTGCCAGCAGCTTGGGAGCTCAAGAGACCCAGTACTTC. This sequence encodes CASSLGAQETQYF.

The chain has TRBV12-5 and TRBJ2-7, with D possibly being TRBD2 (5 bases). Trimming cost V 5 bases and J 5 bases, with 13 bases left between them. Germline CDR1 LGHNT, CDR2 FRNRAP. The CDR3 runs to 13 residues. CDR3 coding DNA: TGTGCTAGTGGTGGGGTCTCGGGGAACGAGCAGTACTTC. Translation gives CASGGVSGNEQYF.

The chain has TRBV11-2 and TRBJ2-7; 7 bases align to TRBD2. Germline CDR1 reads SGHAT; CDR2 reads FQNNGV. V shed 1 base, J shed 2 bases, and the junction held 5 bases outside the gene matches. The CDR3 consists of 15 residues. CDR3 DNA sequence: TGTGCCAGCAGCTTAGGGGGCGGGAGTACCTACGAGCAGTACTTC. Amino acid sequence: CASSLGGGSTYEQYF.

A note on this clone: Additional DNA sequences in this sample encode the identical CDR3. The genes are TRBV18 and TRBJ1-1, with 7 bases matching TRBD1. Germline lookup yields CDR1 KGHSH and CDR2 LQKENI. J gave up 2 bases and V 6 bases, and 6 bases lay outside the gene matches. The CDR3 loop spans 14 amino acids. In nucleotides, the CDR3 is TGTGCCAGCTCCCCGGGACAGACTAACACTGAAGCTTTCTTT. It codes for CASSPGQTNTEAFF.

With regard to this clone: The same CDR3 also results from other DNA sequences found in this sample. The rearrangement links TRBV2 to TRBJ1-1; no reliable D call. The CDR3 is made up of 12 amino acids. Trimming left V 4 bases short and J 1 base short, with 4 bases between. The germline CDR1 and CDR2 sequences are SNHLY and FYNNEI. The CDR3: CASSAGNTEAFF. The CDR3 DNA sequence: TGTGCCAGCAGTGCGGGGAACACTGAAGCTTTCTTT.

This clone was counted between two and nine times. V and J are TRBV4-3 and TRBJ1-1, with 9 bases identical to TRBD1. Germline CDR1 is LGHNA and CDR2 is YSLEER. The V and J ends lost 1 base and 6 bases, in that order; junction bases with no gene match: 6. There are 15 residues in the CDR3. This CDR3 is CASSQVGDRVAEAFF. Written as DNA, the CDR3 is TGCGCCAGCAGCCAAGTGGGGGACAGGGTCGCTGAAGCTTTCTTT.

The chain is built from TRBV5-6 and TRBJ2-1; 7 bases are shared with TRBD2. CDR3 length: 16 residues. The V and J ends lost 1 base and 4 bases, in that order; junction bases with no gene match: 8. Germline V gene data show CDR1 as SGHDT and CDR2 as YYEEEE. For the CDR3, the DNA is TGTGCCAGCAGCTTGTCTGGGGGGGGAAAATACAATGAGCAGTTCTTC. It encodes CASSLSGGGKYNEQFF. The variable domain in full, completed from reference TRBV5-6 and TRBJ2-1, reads DAGVTQSPTHLIKTRGQQVTLRCSPKSGHDTVSWYQQALGQGPQFIFQYYEEEERQRGNFPDRFSGHQFPNYSSELNVNALLLGDSALYLCASSLSGGGKYNEQFFGPGTRLTVL.

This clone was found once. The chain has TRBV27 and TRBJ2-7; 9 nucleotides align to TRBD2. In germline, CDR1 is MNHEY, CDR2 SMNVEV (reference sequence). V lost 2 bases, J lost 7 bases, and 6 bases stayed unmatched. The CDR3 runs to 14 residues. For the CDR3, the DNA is TGTGCCAGCAGTTTAGCGGGAGGGTCGGGTGAGCAGTACTTC. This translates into CASSLAGGSGEQYF.

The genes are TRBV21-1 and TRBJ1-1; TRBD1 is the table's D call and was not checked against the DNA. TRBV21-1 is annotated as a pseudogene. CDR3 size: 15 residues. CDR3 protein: CASSTGQGTDTEAFF. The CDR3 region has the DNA TGTGCCAGCAGCACCGGACAGGGGACCGACACTGAAGCTTTCTTT.

As DNA, the CDR3 is TGCAGTGCTAGTGTTGGACAGGGAGGAGAGACCCAGTACTTC. As protein: CSASVGQGGETQYF. The rearrangement uses TRBV20-1 and TRBJ2-5; 8 bases fit TRBD1. The CDR3 runs to 14 residues. Unmatched junction bases numbered 7, after V lost 3 bases and J lost 4 bases. Germline loops: CDR1 DFQATT, CDR2 SNEGSKA (reference sequence).

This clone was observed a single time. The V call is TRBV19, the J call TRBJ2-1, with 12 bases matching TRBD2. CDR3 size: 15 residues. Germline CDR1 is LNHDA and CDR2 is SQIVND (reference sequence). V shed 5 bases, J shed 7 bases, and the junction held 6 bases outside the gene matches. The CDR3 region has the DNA TGTGCCAGTAGTCCAGGACTAGCGGGGATGAATGAGCAGTTCTTC. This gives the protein CASSPGLAGMNEQFF.

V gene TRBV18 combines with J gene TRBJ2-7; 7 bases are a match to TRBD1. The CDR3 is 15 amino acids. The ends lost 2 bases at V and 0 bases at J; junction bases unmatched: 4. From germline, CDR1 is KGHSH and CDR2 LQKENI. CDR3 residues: CASSPTGTASYEQYF. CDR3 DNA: TGTGCCAGCTCACCAACCGGGACAGCCTCCTACGAGCAGTACTTC.

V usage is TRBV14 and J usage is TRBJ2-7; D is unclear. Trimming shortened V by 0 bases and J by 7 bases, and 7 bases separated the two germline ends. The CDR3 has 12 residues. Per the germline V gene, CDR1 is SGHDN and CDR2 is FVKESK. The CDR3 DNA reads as TGTGCCAGCAGCCAAGATCCGGTGGAGCAGTACTTC. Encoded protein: CASSQDPVEQYF.

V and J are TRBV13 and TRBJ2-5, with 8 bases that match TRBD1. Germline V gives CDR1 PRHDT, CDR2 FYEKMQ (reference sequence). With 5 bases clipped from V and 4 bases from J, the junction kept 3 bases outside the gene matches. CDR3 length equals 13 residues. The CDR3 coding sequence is TGTGCCAGCAGCCCAACAGGGGGAGAGACCCAGTACTTC. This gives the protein CASSPTGGETQYF.

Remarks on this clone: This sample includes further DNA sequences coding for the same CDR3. DNA of the CDR3: TGTGCCAGCAGCTTGGACAGGGGTCAGCCCCAGCATTTT. Translated: CASSLDRGQPQHF. The chain couples TRBV11-2 to TRBJ1-5, with 9 bases lining up with TRBD1. Germline V gene data show CDR1 as SGHAT and CDR2 as FQNNGV. V shed 3 bases, J shed 6 bases, and the junction held 0 bases outside the gene matches. This CDR3 spans 13 amino acids.

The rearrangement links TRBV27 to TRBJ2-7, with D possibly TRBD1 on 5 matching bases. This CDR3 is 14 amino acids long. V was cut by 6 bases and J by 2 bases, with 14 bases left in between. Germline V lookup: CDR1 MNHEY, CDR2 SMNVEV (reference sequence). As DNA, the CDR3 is TGTGCCAGCAGCCTCAGGGCAGGGACCTACGAGCAGTACTTC. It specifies CASSLRAGTYEQYF.

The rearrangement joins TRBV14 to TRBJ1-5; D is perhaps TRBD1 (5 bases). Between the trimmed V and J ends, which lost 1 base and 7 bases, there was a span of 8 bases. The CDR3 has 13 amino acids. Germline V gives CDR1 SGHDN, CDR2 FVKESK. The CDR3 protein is CASSQAWGQPQHF. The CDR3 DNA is TGTGCCAGCAGCCAAGCGTGGGGCCAGCCCCAGCATTTT.

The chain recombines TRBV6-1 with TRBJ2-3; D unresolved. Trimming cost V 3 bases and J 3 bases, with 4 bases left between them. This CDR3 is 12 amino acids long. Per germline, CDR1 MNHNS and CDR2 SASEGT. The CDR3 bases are TGTGCCAGCAGTGAGTCTACAGATACGCAGTATTTT. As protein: CASSESTDTQYF.

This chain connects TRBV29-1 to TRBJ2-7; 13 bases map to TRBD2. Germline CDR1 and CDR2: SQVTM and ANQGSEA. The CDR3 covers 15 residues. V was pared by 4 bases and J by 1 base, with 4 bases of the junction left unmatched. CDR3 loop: CSVGLAGGPSYEQYF. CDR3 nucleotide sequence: TGCAGCGTTGGACTAGCGGGAGGCCCTTCCTACGAGCAGTACTTC.

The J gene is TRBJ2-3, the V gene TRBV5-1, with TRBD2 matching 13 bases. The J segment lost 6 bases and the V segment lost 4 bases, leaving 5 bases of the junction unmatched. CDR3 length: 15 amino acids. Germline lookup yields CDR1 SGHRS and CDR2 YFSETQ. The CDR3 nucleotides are TGCGCCAGCAGCCCGACTAGCGGGGGGAGGGATACGCAGTATTTT. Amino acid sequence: CASSPTSGGRDTQYF.

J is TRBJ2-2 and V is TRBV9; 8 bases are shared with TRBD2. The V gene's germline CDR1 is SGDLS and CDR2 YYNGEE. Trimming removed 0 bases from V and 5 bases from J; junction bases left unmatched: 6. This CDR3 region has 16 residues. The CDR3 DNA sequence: TGTGCCAGCAGCGTAGCGGGAGGGCCGGTAACCGGGGAGCTGTTTTTT. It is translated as CASSVAGGPVTGELFF.

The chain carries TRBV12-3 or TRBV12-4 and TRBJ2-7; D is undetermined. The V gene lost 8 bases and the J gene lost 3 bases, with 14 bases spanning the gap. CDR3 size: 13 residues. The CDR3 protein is CASSVDTLYEQYF. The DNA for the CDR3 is TGTGCCAGCTCGGTCGACACCCTCTACGAGCAGTACTTC.